One T cell receptor (beta chain) is described in this entry. Method: immunoSEQ multiplex PCR; TCRdb's copy keeps in-frame clones and lacks some. Of about 140,000 clones listed, almost 90% were seen once; the top ten hold roughly 1.7%. CDR1 is LNHDA, CDR2 SQIVND, per germline (reference sequence). Trimming removed 10 bases from V and 0 bases from J, with 12 bases in between. The CDR3 totals 13 residues. The sample belongs to a study of control samples from healthy donors and cancer patients. The TCR comes from a man younger than 35 in good health. Input material: blood. This rearrangement joins TRBV19 to TRBJ1-1, with D hard to call. CDR3 protein: CAISTGMNTEAFF. The DNA for the CDR3 is TGTGCCATTTCGACGGGGATGAACACTGAAGCTTTCTTT.